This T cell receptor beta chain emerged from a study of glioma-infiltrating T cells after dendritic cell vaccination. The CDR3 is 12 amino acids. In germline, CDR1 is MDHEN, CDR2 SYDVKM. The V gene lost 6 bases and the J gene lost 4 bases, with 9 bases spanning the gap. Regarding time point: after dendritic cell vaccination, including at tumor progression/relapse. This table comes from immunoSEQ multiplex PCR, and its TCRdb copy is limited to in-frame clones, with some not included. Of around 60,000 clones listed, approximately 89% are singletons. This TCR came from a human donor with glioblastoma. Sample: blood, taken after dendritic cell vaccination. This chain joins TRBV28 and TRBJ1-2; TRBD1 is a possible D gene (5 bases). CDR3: CASSSDSYGYTF. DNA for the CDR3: TGTGCCAGCAGCTCCGACAGCTATGGCTACACCTTC.